This TCR beta chain came from a study of T cell clusters in autoimmune cytopenias. One tube held mixed TRB-A and TRB-B primer pools for touch-down PCR. TCRdb reprocessed the multiplex PCR reads, with one entry per CDR3 protein and no DNA. The sample data list more than 3,500 distinct CDR3 sequences. Study results and caveats: A dominant lymphoma-associated repertoire apparently masked the cluster-lack signature in secondary cytopenia versus chronic lymphocytic leukemia. TRB repertoire shifts in secondary cytopenia and chronic lymphocytic leukemia mostly reflected lymphoma, not autoimmunity.

From germline, CDR1 is MNHEY and CDR2 SVGEGT. CDR3 length: 18 residues. With regard to this clonotype: The antigen is undetermined.

TRB was amplified from roughly 0.25 ug of peripheral blood genomic DNA per sample. Input material: peripheral blood. The receptor was isolated from a human donor with an autoimmune cytopenia or autoimmune hepatitis (not recorded which). The genes are TRBV6-2 or TRBV6-3 and TRBJ2-3. The CDR3 is CASSLRQIFDTSTDTQYF.